These 3 T cell receptor beta chains originate from one sample sequenced in a study of CD8+CD57+ T cells in acquired aplastic anemia. CDR3 and TCR beta VDJ profiling relied on a genomic DNA template. TCRdb passed the reads through MiXCR, listing each CDR3 protein once. The repertoire has about 190,000 distinct CDR3 sequences, roughly 56% of them found once; the top ten carry about a sixth. Sequencing was carried out using sorted CD4+, CD8+, or CD8+CD57+ T cells (not recorded which) from PBMCs. The receptor set was obtained from a human donor in good health, serving as a control.

This clonotype was seen just once. Compared with germline, one end of the junction differs, possibly owing to a read error. V gene TRBV15 combines with J gene TRBJ2-2; a weak D match, TRBD2 (6 bases). Germline V lookup: CDR1 LNHNV, CDR2 YYDKDF (reference sequence). This CDR3 contains 15 residues. The CDR3 spells CATSGDLPTHGGLFF. Written as DNA, the CDR3 is TGTGCCACCAGCGGAGATTTGCCGACTCACGGGGGGCTGTTTTTT. Filled out from reference TRBV15 and TRBJ2-2, the complete variable domain reads DAMVIQNPRYQVTQFGKPVTLSCSQTLNHNVMYWYQQKSSQAPKLLFHYYDKDFNNEADTPDNFQSRRPNTSFCFLDIRSPGLGDTAMYLCATSGDLPTHGGLFFGEGSRLTVL.

This rearrangement joins TRBV19 to TRBJ2-5; a possible D gene is TRBD1 (7 bases). V lost 9 bases and J 6 bases, leaving 20 bases between the germline ends. This CDR3 spans 14 amino acids. Germline lookup yields CDR1 LNHDA and CDR2 SQIVND (reference sequence). The CDR3 protein is CASSPDRAGQTQYF. CDR3 sequence (DNA): TGTGCCAGCAGTCCAGACAGGGCGGGACAGACCCAGTACTTC. The full variable domain, with the rest looked up from reference TRBV19 and TRBJ2-5, is DGGITQSPKYLFRKEGQNVTLSCEQNLNHDAMYWYRQDPGQGLRLIYYSQIVNDFQKGDIAEGYSVSREKKESFPLTVTSAQKNPTAFYLCASSPDRAGQTQYFGPGTRLLVL.

The chain has TRBV28 and TRBJ2-3, with D possibly TRBD2 on 6 matching bases. Deletions cut 6 bases from V and 2 bases from J, with 21 bases between. CDR1 and CDR2 from the germline V gene are MDHEN and SYDVKM. The CDR3 is 17 residues long. The CDR3 DNA reads TGTGCCAGCAGCCAATGGGTCGGGGGAGAGAACACAGATACGCAGTATTTT. Translated: CASSQWVGGENTDTQYF.